This is a list of T cell receptor beta chains from one sample in a study of graft-versus-host responses after intestinal transplantation. Here immunoSEQ multiplex PCR was the method, and the copy in TCRdb shows in-frame clones only, minus some. Altogether fewer than 65,000 clones are present, 89% being singletons, with the ten largest covering over 0.55%. The antigens for these receptors are not known. This sample comprised unstimulated CD4+ T cells sorted from spleen or lymph node cells, obtained before transplant. These receptors were taken from a human donor who was the organ donor for an intestinal transplant. Each CDR3 is given with its conserved first and last residue. A D gene is named only where the DNA matches it firmly. Not all rows give a size; the values are once, few, many and, for expanded clones, a class.

d_call: TRBD1; v_call: TRBV7-3; j_call: TRBJ1-1; clone_size: -; cdr3_nt: TGTGCCAGCAGCCCCCTTATGACAGGGGACACTGAAGCTTTCTTT; cdr3_aa: CASSPLMTGDTEAFF
d_call: TRBD1; v_call: TRBV5-8; j_call: TRBJ2-5; clone_size: -; cdr3_nt: TGTGCCAGCAGTCCCGAGGGATCGGGACAGGGGAGAGAGACCCAGTACTTC; cdr3_aa: CASSPEGSGQGRETQYF
d_call: -; v_call: TRBV19; j_call: TRBJ1-1; clone_size: -; cdr3_nt: TGTGGAACTCAGGCCTACACTGAAGCTTTCTTT; cdr3_aa: CGTQAYTEAFF
d_call: TRBD2; v_call: TRBV27; j_call: TRBJ2-1; clone_size: -; cdr3_nt: TGTGCCAGCAGGACTAGCGGGAGGAAAACGGCGAATGAGCAGTTCTTC; cdr3_aa: CASRTSGRKTANEQFF
d_call: TRBD2; v_call: TRBV7-6; j_call: TRBJ2-5; clone_size: -; cdr3_nt: TGTGCCAGCAGCCCGGGGACTAGGGCCCTTCGGGAGACCCAGTACTTC; cdr3_aa: CASSPGTRALRETQYF
d_call: -; v_call: TRBV6-1; j_call: TRBJ1-1; clone_size: -; cdr3_nt: TGTGCCAGCAGTGGGTTTCCGGGCCCGGGGACTGAAGCTTTCTTT; cdr3_aa: CASSGFPGPGTEAFF
d_call: -; v_call: TRBV12-2; j_call: TRBJ2-1; clone_size: once; cdr3_nt: TGTGCAAGTCGCTCCCCCGAGGTGACGGGTTCCTACAATGAGCAGTTCTTC; cdr3_aa: CASRSPEVTGSYNEQFF
d_call: TRBD1; v_call: TRBV4-2; j_call: TRBJ2-1; clone_size: -; cdr3_nt: TGTGCCAGCAGCCAAGATCGAAAGCCTAAGGGGGCGGACAAGGATAGTGAGCAGTTCTTC; cdr3_aa: CASSQDRKPKGADKDSEQFF
d_call: -; v_call: TRBV7-3; j_call: TRBJ2-3; clone_size: -; cdr3_nt: TGTGCCAGCAGCCGGACTGGCGGGAATACGCAGTATTTT; cdr3_aa: CASSRTGGNTQYF
d_call: -; v_call: TRBV9; j_call: TRBJ1-5; clone_size: -; cdr3_nt: TGTGCCAGCAGCGTAGCGGACAGTAGCAATCAGCCCCAGCATTTT; cdr3_aa: CASSVADSSNQPQHF